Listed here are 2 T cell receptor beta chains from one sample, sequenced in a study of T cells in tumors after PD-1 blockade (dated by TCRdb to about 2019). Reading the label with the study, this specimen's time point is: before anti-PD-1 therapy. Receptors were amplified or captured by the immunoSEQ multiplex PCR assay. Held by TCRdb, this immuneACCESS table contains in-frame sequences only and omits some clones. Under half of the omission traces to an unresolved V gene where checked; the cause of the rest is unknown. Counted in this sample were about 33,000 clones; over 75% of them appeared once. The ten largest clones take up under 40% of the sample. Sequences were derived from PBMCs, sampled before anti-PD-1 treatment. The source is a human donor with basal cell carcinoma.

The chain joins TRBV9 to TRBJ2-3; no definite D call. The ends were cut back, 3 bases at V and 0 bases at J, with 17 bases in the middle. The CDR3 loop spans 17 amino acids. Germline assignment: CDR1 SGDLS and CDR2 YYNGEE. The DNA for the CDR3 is TGTGCCAGCAGCGCCGACTTCTCTTTCGCTAGCACAGATACGCAGTATTTT. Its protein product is CASSADFSFASTDTQYF.

CDR3 nucleotides: TGTGCCAGCAGCTCGGGCAGGGGGCAATTTGCTGAAGCTTTCTTT. It codes for CASSSGRGQFAEAFF. This sequence joins TRBV5-8 and TRBJ1-1; 8 bases map to TRBD1. Germline CDR1 reads SGHTS; CDR2 reads YDEGEE. CDR3 size: 15 residues. J lost 6 bases, V lost 3 bases, and 10 bases had no gene match.